These 5 T cell receptor beta chains share one sample of origin, sequenced in a study of identifying expanded T cells in peripheral blood. Generated by immunoSEQ multiplex PCR, the TCRdb table keeps only in-frame clones and is missing some. The sample yields around 94,000 clones, more than 75% seen once. The specimen sequenced was blood. These receptors came from a person between 18 and 75 years old in good health.

This clone was recorded only once. V and J are TRBV4-1 and TRBJ1-5; D ambiguous. The V end lost 0 bases, the J end lost 0 bases, and 12 bases lay between the germline ends. Per the germline V gene, CDR1 is MGHRA and CDR2 is YSYEKL. This CDR3 is built from 17 residues. In DNA, the CDR3 is TGCGCCAGCAGCCAAGATTCAAGGGTACATAGCAATCAGCCCCAGCATTTT. Residues: CASSQDSRVHSNQPQHF.

This clone came up a few times. The rearrangement joins TRBV4-1 to TRBJ1-6, with D maybe TRBD1 (5 bases). The ends were cut back, 5 bases at V and 5 bases at J, with 7 bases in the middle. CDR1 is MGHRA and CDR2 is YSYEKL in the germline V gene. This CDR3 has 13 amino acids. This chain's CDR3 is CASSWDDNSPLHF. CDR3 DNA: TGCGCCAGCAGCTGGGACGATAATTCACCCCTCCACTTT.

The V call is TRBV10-2, the J call TRBJ2-7; D is ambiguous. Germline V lookup: CDR1 WSHSY, CDR2 SAAADI. Trimming shortened V by 2 bases and J by 4 bases, and 6 bases separated the two germline ends. The length of the CDR3 is 12 residues. The CDR3 bases are TGCGCCAGCAGTGAGGGCGCATACGAGCAGTACTTC. Protein sequence: CASSEGAYEQYF.

The V call is TRBV4-1, the J call TRBJ1-1; D remains unclear. V shed 0 bases and J shed 1 base, with 3 bases lying between them. Germline CDR1 is MGHRA and CDR2 is YSYEKL. There are 13 residues in the CDR3. Here the CDR3 DNA reads TGCGCCAGCAGCCAAGATAGGAACACTGAAGCTTTCTTT. It yields the protein CASSQDRNTEAFF.

The chain uses TRBV27 and TRBJ2-6, with 7 bases matching TRBD2. This CDR3 is built from 17 residues. The germline gives CDR1 MNHEY, CDR2 SMNVEV (reference sequence). V lost 4 bases to trimming and J lost 1 base; unmatched junction nucleotides: 7. DNA for the CDR3: TGTGCCAGCAGTTATGGGAGGGCCAGTTCTGGGGCCAACGTCCTGACTTTC. Amino acids: CASSYGRASSGANVLTF.